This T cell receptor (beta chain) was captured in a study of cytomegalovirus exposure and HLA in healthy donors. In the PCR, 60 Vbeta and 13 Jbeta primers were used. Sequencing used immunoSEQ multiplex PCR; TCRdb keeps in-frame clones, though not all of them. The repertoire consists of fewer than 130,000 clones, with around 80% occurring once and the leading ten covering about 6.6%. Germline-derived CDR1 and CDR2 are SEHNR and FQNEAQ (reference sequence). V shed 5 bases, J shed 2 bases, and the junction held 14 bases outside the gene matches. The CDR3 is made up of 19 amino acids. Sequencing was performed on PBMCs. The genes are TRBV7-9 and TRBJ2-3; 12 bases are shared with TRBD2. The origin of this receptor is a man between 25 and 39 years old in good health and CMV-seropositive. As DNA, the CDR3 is TGTGCCAGCAGCACAAAAACTAGCGGGGGGTCCCTCTTCACAGATACGCAGTATTTT. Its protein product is CASSTKTSGGSLFTDTQYF.